This TCR beta chain comes out of a study of cytomegalovirus exposure and HLA in healthy donors. Study results and limitations: Immune exposure was documented only through CMV serostatus. For presence/absence analyses, sequencing depth was assumed to be roughly uniform across donors. Differences between HLA loci emerged in a later analysis of TCR association rates, with DRB1 most and HLA-C fewest. In a later analysis, a missense DCLRE1C variant was linked to TCR beta V- and J-gene trimming.

By its share, this clone is medium-sized. Its antigen remains unknown. Germline V gene sequence: CDR1 MGHRA, CDR2 YSYEKL. V was pared by 3 bases and J by 9 bases, with 9 bases of the junction left unmatched. CDR3 length equals 15 residues. The study ran its PCR with 60 Vbeta and 13 Jbeta primers. Using immunoSEQ multiplex PCR, the repertoire was profiled, and TCRdb retains in-frame clones only, with some absent. This table holds some 130,000 clones, roughly 75% found once. Sample: PBMCs. The source of this sequence is a man aged 25 to 40 in good health. The chain joins TRBV4-1 to TRBJ2-1, with 9 bases fitting TRBD1. CDR3 in amino acids: CASSQTGGVVGEQFF. The CDR3 DNA sequence: TGCGCCAGCAGCCAGACAGGGGGGGTGGTGGGTGAGCAGTTCTTC.